One sample yielded the 26 T cell receptor beta chains listed below, sequenced in a study of identifying expanded T cells in peripheral blood (dated by TCRdb to 2018 to 2020). Library prep was done by the immunoSEQ multiplex PCR assay. TCRdb stores this immuneACCESS table with in-frame sequences only. Part of the clones is absent; in the studies checked, under half of the shortfall reflects unresolved V genes, and no reason is known for the rest. The sample profile shows 97,000 or so clones; approximately 88% of them were found once. 13% to 15% of the sample is taken by the ten largest. Source material: blood. These receptor sequences come from a person aged 18 to 75 in good health.

The V and J genes are TRBV15 and TRBJ1-1; a weak D match, TRBD1 (5 bases). The germline V gene has CDR1 LNHNV and CDR2 YYDKDF (reference sequence). Trimming stripped 3 bases from V and 9 bases from J, with 17 bases between. The CDR3 covers 14 residues. This CDR3 is CATSRGGRGSQAFF. In DNA, the CDR3 is TGTGCCACCAGCAGGGGGGGACGAGGATCCCAAGCTTTCTTT.

This sequence joins TRBV11-3 and TRBJ2-7; 10 bases agree with TRBD1. V gave up 8 bases and J gave up 5 bases; unmatched junction bases: 6. CDR1 is SGHNT, CDR2 YENEEA, per germline. The CDR3 loop spans 13 amino acids. CDR3 sequence (DNA): TGTGCCAGCGGGGACAGGGGATCAAACGAGCAGTACTTC. This codes for CASGDRGSNEQYF.

The genes are TRBV28 and TRBJ2-1; D not certain. The germline V and J ends were trimmed by 6 bases and 5 bases, with 5 bases remaining between them. The germline gives CDR1 MDHEN, CDR2 SYDVKM. The CDR3 contains 11 residues. The CDR3 loop reads CASSLDNEQFF. The CDR3 DNA reads TGTGCCAGCAGCCTAGACAATGAGCAGTTCTTC.

CDR3 in amino acids: CASSFYDEQYF. CDR3 DNA: TGTGCCAGCAGCTTCTACGACGAGCAGTACTTC. The rearrangement joins TRBV7-2 to TRBJ2-7, with no clear D. The V end was cut by 3 bases, the J end by 5 bases, with 5 bases between. CDR1 SGHTA and CDR2 FQGNSA come from the germline V gene. The CDR3 is 11 amino acids.

This chain connects TRBV7-9 to TRBJ1-5; a weak D match, TRBD1 (5 bases). The germline V gene encodes CDR1 SEHNR and CDR2 FQNEAQ (reference sequence). The V end was cut by 5 bases, the J end by 4 bases, with 9 bases between. The CDR3 covers 13 residues. In nucleotides, the CDR3 is TGTGCCAGCAGCCGAACAGGTAATCAGCCCCAGCATTTT. As protein: CASSRTGNQPQHF.

The chain recombines TRBV9 with TRBJ2-3, with TRBD2 matching 7 bases. This CDR3 contains 14 residues. Trimming removed 0 bases from V and 4 bases from J; junction bases left unmatched: 2. CDR1 and CDR2 from the germline V gene are SGDLS and YYNGEE. The CDR3, as DNA: TGTGCCAGCAGCGTAGCTAGCGGTTCAGATACGCAGTATTTT. It translates to CASSVASGSDTQYF. Filled out from reference TRBV9 and TRBJ2-3, the complete variable domain reads DSGVTQTPKHLITATGQRVTLRCSPRSGDLSVYWYQQSLDQGLQFLIQYYNGEERAKGNILERFSAQQFPDLHSELNLSSLELGDSALYFCASSVASGSDTQYFGPGTRLTVL.

V and J are TRBV13 and TRBJ2-3, with 8 bases aligning to TRBD2. V lost 5 bases and J lost 0; bases outside the gene matches: 16. Germline loops: CDR1 PRHDT, CDR2 FYEKMQ (reference sequence). This CDR3 contains 19 residues. The CDR3 region is CASSLSYTLLAASTDTQYF. In DNA, the CDR3 is TGTGCCAGCAGCCTATCTTACACTTTACTAGCGGCTAGCACAGATACGCAGTATTTT.

This clone appeared a few times. V usage is TRBV2 and J usage is TRBJ1-5, with D perhaps TRBD1 (6 bases). The CDR3 is 13 residues long. V gave up 4 bases and J gave up 7 bases, with 11 bases separating them. Germline assignment: CDR1 SNHLY and CDR2 FYNNEI. The CDR3 here is CASSARGRQPQHF. In nucleotides, the CDR3 is TGTGCCAGCAGTGCCAGGGGTCGCCAGCCCCAGCATTTT.

This chain links TRBV5-1 with TRBJ2-3, with TRBD1 matching 11 bases. With V trimmed by 4 bases and J by 2 bases, 6 bases remained unmatched. CDR1 and CDR2 from the germline V gene are SGHRS and YFSETQ. This CDR3 contains 16 residues. DNA of the CDR3: TGCGCCAGCAGCCACAGGACAGGGGGCAACACAGATACGCAGTATTTT. Its protein is CASSHRTGGNTDTQYF.

The genes are TRBV7-7 and TRBJ2-3; possible D gene TRBD2, 5 bases. Deletions cut 4 bases from V and 4 bases from J, with 12 bases between. Germline values: CDR1 SSHAT, CDR2 FNYEAQ (reference sequence). CDR3 length: 14 amino acids. The CDR3 DNA follows: TGTGCCAGCAGCTCTCTCGAGGGATCAGATACGCAGTATTTT. This encodes CASSSLEGSDTQYF.

The V and J genes are TRBV27 and TRBJ2-1; possibly TRBD2 for D (6 bases). The V gene lost 5 bases and the J gene lost 0 bases, with 11 bases spanning the gap. The germline gives CDR1 MNHEY, CDR2 SMNVEV (reference sequence). This CDR3 has 15 residues. CDR3 region: CASSPAGSSYNEQFF. The CDR3 DNA follows: TGTGCCAGCAGTCCCGCCGGGAGCTCCTACAATGAGCAGTTCTTC.

The chain combines TRBV27 with TRBJ2-1; 12 bases are shared with TRBD1. The germline V gene has CDR1 MNHEY and CDR2 SMNVEV (reference sequence). J gave up 5 bases and V 5 bases, and 19 bases lay outside the gene matches. The CDR3 runs 20 residues. DNA of the CDR3: TGTGCCAGCAGTCCACGTCCGGGACAGGGGGCTGGGCGAATTAACAATGAGCAGTTCTTC. It encodes CASSPRPGQGAGRINNEQFF.

This clone was seen a single time. The chain employs TRBV2 and TRBJ2-1, with TRBD2 matching over 7 bases. The CDR3 runs to 13 residues. J gave up 5 bases and V 3 bases, and 1 base lay outside the gene matches. Germline lookup yields CDR1 SNHLY and CDR2 FYNNEI. This CDR3 is CASSERENNEQFF. For the CDR3, the DNA is TGTGCCAGCAGTGAGCGGGAGAACAATGAGCAGTTCTTC. Together with reference TRBV2 and TRBJ2-1, the CDR3 gives the full variable domain: EPEVTQTPSHQVTQMGQEVILRCVPISNHLYFYWYRQILGQKVEFLVSFYNNEISEKSEIFDDQFSVERPDGSNFTLKIRSTKLEDSAMYFCASSERENNEQFFGPGTRLTVL.

This clone was counted once. The chain couples TRBV7-9 to TRBJ1-1; possible D gene TRBD1, 6 bases. Trimming shortened V by 4 bases and J by 1 base, and 10 bases separated the two germline ends. The CDR3 covers 14 residues. Germline V CDR1 and CDR2: SEHNR, FQNEAQ (reference sequence). The CDR3 sequence is CASSSQGPNTEAFF. The DNA for the CDR3 is TGTGCCAGCAGCTCACAGGGACCGAACACTGAAGCTTTCTTT.

This sequence joins TRBV7-7 and TRBJ2-1, with 14 bases that match TRBD2. CDR1 and CDR2 from the germline V gene are SSHAT and FNYEAQ (reference sequence). This CDR3 comprises 20 residues. Germline trimming cut 3 bases from V and 7 bases from J; bases unmatched to any gene: 17. The CDR3 protein is CASSFSSSTIGTSGGNEQFF. For the CDR3, the DNA is TGTGCCAGCAGCTTCTCGTCGTCCACGATTGGGACTAGCGGGGGAAATGAGCAGTTCTTC.

This clone is medium-sized (0.01 to 0.1%) in the sample. The chain is built from TRBV11-2 and TRBJ2-5; 7 bases are a match to TRBD1. Germline CDR1 and CDR2: SGHAT and FQNNGV. The V gene end was trimmed by 5 bases and the J gene end by 1 base; junction bases not matched to a gene: 4. This CDR3 region has 14 residues. In nucleotides, the CDR3 is TGTGCCAGCAGCGGCACAGGGGCCCAAGAGACCCAGTACTTC. Translating it yields CASSGTGAQETQYF.

The V call is TRBV30, the J call TRBJ2-5; 12 nucleotides agree with TRBD1. The CDR3 is 14 amino acids. J gave up 7 bases and V 3 bases, and 6 bases lay outside the gene matches. CDR1 is GTSNPN and CDR2 is SVGIG in the germline V gene (reference sequence). DNA for the CDR3: TGTGCCTGGAGGGGACAGGGGGCGCGGGGGACCCAGTACTTC. This gives the protein CAWRGQGARGTQYF.

The chain joins TRBV11-3 to TRBJ1-1; D gene uncertain. The germline gives CDR1 SGHNT, CDR2 YENEEA. This CDR3 spans 13 amino acids. Trimming stripped 0 bases from V and 5 bases from J, with 7 bases between. The CDR3 bases are TGTGCCAGCAGCTTAGATCGGGATACTGAAGCTTTCTTT. This codes for CASSLDRDTEAFF.

The CDR3 DNA reads as TGTGCCAGCAGCCAATCAGGGATCCCCTACAATGAGCAGTTCTTC. This sequence encodes CASSQSGIPYNEQFF. V and J are TRBV16 and TRBJ2-1; no firm D call. Per the germline V gene, CDR1 is KGHSY and CDR2 is FQNENV. This CDR3 contains 15 residues. V gave up 0 bases and J gave up 2 bases, with 8 bases separating them.

This sequence joins TRBV28 and TRBJ2-7, with 11 nucleotides matching TRBD2. Germline loops: CDR1 MDHEN, CDR2 SYDVKM. V lost 8 bases and J lost 3; bases outside the gene matches: 6. CDR3 length: 14 residues. In nucleotides, the CDR3 is TGTGCCAGCGCCGGGACTAGCGGCTACTACGAGCAGTACTTC. The encoded protein is CASAGTSGYYEQYF.

The rearrangement uses TRBV14 and TRBJ1-2; D is uncertain. CDR1 is SGHDN, CDR2 FVKESK, per germline. V was trimmed by 4 bases and J by 1 base, leaving 7 bases between them. This CDR3 has 13 residues. The CDR3 bases are TGTGCCAGCAGCCCGGACGGTAACTATGGCTACACCTTC. Amino acid sequence: CASSPDGNYGYTF. Supplemented by reference TRBV14 and TRBJ1-2, the full variable domain reads EAGVTQFPSHSVIEKGQTVTLRCDPISGHDNLYWYRRVMGKEIKFLLHFVKESKQDESGMPNNRFLAERTGGTYSTLKVQPAELEDSGVYFCASSPDGNYGYTFGSGTRLTVV.

The chain has TRBV20-1 and TRBJ1-1, with D perhaps matching TRBD1 (6 bases). Germline CDR1 and CDR2: DFQATT and SNEGSKA (reference sequence). This CDR3 spans 11 amino acids. Trimming took off 5 bases at V and 5 bases at J, with 9 bases between the two ends. CDR3 bases: TGCAGTGCTGTAGGGGGGACTGAAGCTTTCTTT. It translates to CSAVGGTEAFF.

The CDR3 protein is CASSQELGSNQPQHF. DNA for the CDR3: TGCGCCAGCAGCCAAGAGCTCGGAAGCAATCAGCCCCAGCATTTT. This chain links TRBV4-1 with TRBJ1-5; D is unresolved. Trimming shortened V by 0 bases and J by 1 base, and 7 bases separated the two germline ends. This CDR3 has 15 amino acids. The germline CDR1 and CDR2 sequences are MGHRA and YSYEKL.

This clone was counted a single time. The J gene is TRBJ2-7, the V gene TRBV15, with D tentatively TRBD1 (6 bases). V lost 1 base and J 6 bases, leaving 13 bases between the germline ends. The germline CDR1 and CDR2 sequences are LNHNV and YYDKDF (reference sequence). This CDR3 has 14 amino acids. The CDR3 nucleotides read TGTGCCACCAGCAGAGCCAGACAGGCTTCCGAGCAGTACTTC. Its translation is CATSRARQASEQYF.

V and J are TRBV6-6 and TRBJ2-7, with D perhaps matching TRBD2 (6 bases). Trimming cost V 0 bases and J 5 bases, with 14 bases left between them. The CDR3 contains 15 residues. CDR1 is MNHNY, CDR2 SVGAGI, per germline (reference sequence). In DNA form, the CDR3 reads TGTGCCAGCAGTTACTCGTACGGGGACTTTAACGAGCAGTACTTC. It yields the protein CASSYSYGDFNEQYF.

The chain couples TRBV6-6 to TRBJ2-1, with 12 bases identical to TRBD2. Germline V gene lookup returns CDR1 MNHNY and CDR2 SVGAGI (reference sequence). After removal of 5 bases from V and 8 bases from J, the junction contained 7 bases not matched to a gene. This CDR3 contains 15 residues. The CDR3 DNA reads TGTGCCAGCAGTACCCGGACTAGCGGGACAGATGAGCAGTTCTTC. Amino acids: CASSTRTSGTDEQFF.